The table lists the clone carrying this T cell receptor beta chain with a few counts. Its antigen is unidentified. These data come from a study of shared clonotypes between healthy human individuals. The study's findings and limits: In this cohort, only blood was sampled, and tissue repertoires likely differ.

Researchers divided each subset's genomic DNA evenly across several immunoSEQ plates. Tens of thousands of T cell genomes (roughly 220 ng DNA) went into each sorted-subset replicate. As handled by the study authors: Filtering differed for immunoSEQ, which gave only junction sequences without quality scores. Only in-frame clones appear in the TCRdb table, and some are missing; sequencing was by immunoSEQ multiplex PCR. V and J calls and clone size are those listed in that table; D and trimming were worked out from the DNA. Of hundreds of thousands of clones listed, about 78% are singletons. This CDR3 contains 13 residues. V trimming: 4 bases; J trimming: 5 bases; junction bases outside the gene matches: 4. Germline lookup yields CDR1 KGHSH and CDR2 LQKENI.

This chain links TRBV18 with TRBJ2-5; 7 nucleotides match TRBD2. The sequence came from a woman in her twenties or thirties in good health. Sequenced input: memory CD4+ T cells sorted from blood. Sample subset: CD45RA-negative fraction. The CDR3 here is CASSQSGTETQYF. Written as DNA, the CDR3 is TGTGCCAGCTCACAAAGCGGGACTGAGACCCAGTACTTC.